The rows below give T cell receptor beta chains drawn from one sample of a study of CD4 T cells in relation to SARS-CoV-2 and coronaviruses. Repertoires were generated with immunoSEQ multiplex PCR, while TCRdb's copy carries only in-frame clones and drops some. The data hold some 26,000 clones, with around two thirds observed a single time. These receptors' antigens are unknown. The sequenced sample consisted of CD4+ T cells from PBMCs, cultured in vitro. These receptors all come from a human donor in good health. CDR3s include the opening cysteine and the closing phenylalanine or tryptophan. D genes are given only for firm matches. Size is stated for part of the rows, as once, few or many counts, or as a class when the clone is expanded.

-	TRBV3-1/TRBV3-2	TRBJ2-3	few	TGTGCCAGCAGCCAAGTCGGGGGCGCGGCGCAGTATTTT	CASSQVGGAAQYF
-	TRBV7-2	TRBJ1-2	-	TGTGCCAGCAGCCCCATTGGTCCGGCAGGTGGCTACACCTTC	CASSPIGPAGGYTF
TRBD2	TRBV10-3	TRBJ2-5	-	TGTGCCATCAGTCGAGCGGGAGGGGACCAAGAGACCCAGTACTTC	CAISRAGGDQETQYF
TRBD2	TRBV7-2	TRBJ2-7	-	TGTGCCAGCAGCCGCTCTTCCGGGACTAGCGGCGCAACCTACGAGCAGTACTTC	CASSRSSGTSGATYEQYF
TRBD2	TRBV10-1	TRBJ2-5	-	TGCGCCAGCAGTACCGGGACTAGCGGGATGGAAGAGACCCAGTACTTC	CASSTGTSGMEETQYF
TRBD2	TRBV18	TRBJ2-3	-	TGTGCCAGCTCACCACTAGCGGGGGGGAGCACAGATACGCAGTATTTT	CASSPLAGGSTDTQYF
TRBD2	TRBV9	TRBJ2-3	-	TGTGCCAGCAGCCTCACTAGCGGGAGAGGGGGAGATACGCAGTATTTT	CASSLTSGRGGDTQYF
-	TRBV7-2	TRBJ2-2	-	TGTGCCAGCAGGCTATTAGGTGGCGAGGCCGGGGAGCTGTTTTTT	CASRLLGGEAGELFF
TRBD1	TRBV4-2	TRBJ2-7	few	TGTGCCAGCAGCCAAGTAGGGACAGGGTACGAGCAGTACTTC	CASSQVGTGYEQYF
-	TRBV6-2/TRBV6-3	TRBJ2-7	-	TGTGCCAGCAGTTGGGGCGGGACACTCTGGGACGAGCAGTACTTC	CASSWGGTLWDEQYF
-	TRBV6-2/TRBV6-3	TRBJ2-6	few	TGTGCCAGCAGCCACGACTGGATCTCTGGGGCCAACGTCCTGACTTTC	CASSHDWISGANVLTF
-	TRBV7-2	TRBJ2-7	once	TGTGCCAGCAGCCGGGACAACTACGAGCAGTACTTC	CASSRDNYEQYF
TRBD1	TRBV6-5	TRBJ2-1	few	TGTGCCAGCAGTTCCCTCGACAGGGTAGGATACAATGAGCAGTTCTTC	CASSSLDRVGYNEQFF
TRBD2	TRBV11-2	TRBJ2-5	-	TGTGCCAGCGCGTTAGCGGGGCACTGGGAAGAGACCCAGTACTTC	CASALAGHWEETQYF
TRBD1	TRBV5-1	TRBJ1-4	-	TGCGCCAGCAGCTTGGGAGACAGGGGGGAGAATGAAAAACTGTTTTTT	CASSLGDRGENEKLFF
-	TRBV25-1	TRBJ2-1	-	TGTGCCAGCAGTGACGCAGGACTCTACAATGAGCAGTTCTTC	CASSDAGLYNEQFF
-	TRBV3-1/TRBV3-2	TRBJ1-5	-	TGTGCCAGCAGCCAAGAGGACAGGCCCCAGCATTTT	CASSQEDRPQHF
-	TRBV7-2	TRBJ1-1	-	TGTGCCAGCAGCTTAGGTGAGGGTATGCGCACTGAAGCTTTCTTT	CASSLGEGMRTEAFF
TRBD2	TRBV18	TRBJ2-5	-	TGTGCCAGCTCACCTCGGGGAGCCGGGACTAGCGGGGGGCAGACCCAGTACTTC	CASSPRGAGTSGGQTQYF
-	TRBV12-3/TRBV12-4	TRBJ1-1	once	TGTGCCAGCAGCCCTTCCAAGAACACTGAAGCTTTCTTT	CASSPSKNTEAFF
TRBD2	TRBV19	TRBJ2-1	-	TGTGCCAGTAGTAAATTAGCGGGAGCAGGTGAGCAGTTCTTC	CASSKLAGAGEQFF
TRBD2	TRBV5-1	TRBJ2-5	-	TGCGCCAGCAGCTCTGACGGGCGGGAGGGCCAAGAGACCCAGTACTTC	CASSSDGREGQETQYF
-	TRBV9	TRBJ1-1	-	TGTGCCAGCAGCGTAGGCGTAGGATCGGGGGCTGAAGCTTTCTTT	CASSVGVGSGAEAFF